This TCR beta chain was captured by sequencing in a study of T cells after yellow fever vaccination. Using its own MiXCR run on the 5' RACE reads, TCRdb lists one record per CDR3 protein. The table includes around 150,000 distinct CDR3 sequences, almost 7% detected once. Study outcomes and limitations: Subsequent to the booster, the majority of primary-vaccination clones reappeared (96% CD4, 88% CD8).

This clonotype has ten or more counts. Antigen specificity is unknown. The CDR3 loop spans 14 amino acids. Between the trimmed V and J ends, which lost 1 base and 5 bases, there was a span of 11 bases. Germline V gene sequence: CDR1 LGHDT, CDR2 YNNKEL (reference sequence). Sequences were derived from CD4+ T cells sorted from PBMCs, sampled 4 to 6 days after the first yellow fever vaccination. This receptor was taken from a man aged 18-30 years who received the YFV17D yellow fever vaccine. The rearrangement uses TRBV3-1 and TRBJ2-5, with D perhaps matching TRBD1 (5 bases). CDR3 residues: CASSQGMTAETQYF. CDR3 DNA: TGTGCCAGCAGCCAAGGTATGACAGCGGAGACCCAGTACTTC.